Presented here are 8 T cell receptor beta chains from one specimen sequenced in a study of T-cell reconstitution after alpha-beta-depleted transplantation in children. A library of TCRbeta sequences, prepared with unique molecular identifiers, was generated. TCRdb re-analysed the PCR reads in MiXCR, keeping a single row per CDR3 protein. The top ten hold around 4% of the sample, which has roughly 400,000 distinct CDR3 sequences, roughly 20% seen once. The sample in question was PBMCs from the stem cell graft donor, obtained from the stem cell graft. These receptors were collected from a human donor who donated a stem cell graft to a child with acute myeloid leukemia.

The gene calls are TRBV12-3 or TRBV12-4 and TRBJ1-4; perhaps TRBD1 as D (5 bases). Trimming pared 8 bases from V and 7 bases from J, leaving 11 bases between. This CDR3 region has 12 residues. CDR3 in amino acids: CASLGGGEKLFF. The CDR3 DNA reads TGTGCCAGCCTCGGCGGGGGTGAAAAACTGTTTTTT.

This clonotype was recorded at least ten times. The chain carries TRBV20-1 and TRBJ2-7, with 9 bases identical to TRBD2. The J segment lost 0 bases and the V segment lost 5 bases, leaving 8 bases of the junction unmatched. CDR1 is DFQATT, CDR2 SNEGSKA, per germline (reference sequence). The CDR3 is 15 amino acids. The chain's CDR3 is CSAVFSGSTSYEQYF. The CDR3 region has the DNA TGCAGTGCTGTTTTTAGCGGGAGCACCTCCTACGAGCAGTACTTC.

The gene calls are TRBV27 and TRBJ2-2; 10 bases align to TRBD2. Germline values: CDR1 MNHEY, CDR2 SMNVEV (reference sequence). The ends lost 7 bases at V and 6 bases at J; junction bases unmatched: 8. This CDR3 contains 15 residues. In DNA form, the CDR3 reads TGTGCCAGCAAGGCTAGCGGGAGAATGGCCGGGGAGCTGTTTTTT. Its translation is CASKASGRMAGELFF.

This clonotype was seen repeatedly, ten times or more. The chain uses TRBV29-1 and TRBJ1-1; 8 bases agree with TRBD1. Germline V lookup: CDR1 SQVTM, CDR2 ANQGSEA. The CDR3 is made up of 15 amino acids. Trimming removed 6 bases from V and 1 base from J; junction bases left unmatched: 10. The DNA of the CDR3 is TGCAGCGTGGCCAACTCGGACAGGGCGAACACTGAAGCTTTCTTT. It is translated as CSVANSDRANTEAFF.

This clonotype came up a few times. V and J are TRBV9 and TRBJ2-1, with 11 positions matching TRBD1. Germline-derived CDR1 and CDR2 are SGDLS and YYNGEE. Trimming took 3 bases from V and 7 from J; bases not matched to a gene: 3. The CDR3 extends over 14 amino acids. The CDR3: CASSDGTGGNEQFF. In nucleotides, the CDR3 is TGTGCCAGCAGCGATGGGACAGGGGGGAATGAGCAGTTCTTC.

This clonotype has ten or more counts. This sequence joins TRBV20-1 and TRBJ2-1, with 11 bases matching TRBD1. CDR1 and CDR2 (germline): DFQATT, SNEGSKA (reference sequence). The CDR3 sequence is 15 residues long. The trim removed 3 bases at V and 2 bases at J, leaving 3 bases unmatched. The CDR3 DNA sequence: TGCAGTGCTAGGGCGGACAGGGGGCCCTACAATGAGCAGTTCTTC. As protein: CSARADRGPYNEQFF.

The chain combines TRBV9 with TRBJ2-2, with D possibly matching TRBD1 (6 bases). Germline V gene data show CDR1 as SGDLS and CDR2 as YYNGEE. V was shortened by 3 bases and J by 3 bases, with 15 bases between the two germline ends. The length of the CDR3 is 16 residues. The CDR3 protein is CASSGTLGADTGELFF. The CDR3 DNA reads as TGTGCCAGCAGCGGAACCCTGGGGGCCGACACCGGGGAGCTGTTTTTT. Full variable domain (missing parts from reference TRBV9 and TRBJ2-2): DSGVTQTPKHLITATGQRVTLRCSPRSGDLSVYWYQQSLDQGLQFLIQYYNGEERAKGNILERFSAQQFPDLHSELNLSSLELGDSALYFCASSGTLGADTGELFFGEGSRLTVL.

The CDR3 DNA is TGTGCCAGCAGCCAAGGGGCTAGCGGGAGGGCTCCCTACGAGCAGTACTTC. Translating gives CASSQGASGRAPYEQYF. J is TRBJ2-7 and V is TRBV4-2, with 12 positions matching TRBD2. The CDR3 is 17 residues long. Per the germline V gene, CDR1 is LGHNA and CDR2 is YNFKEQ. Losses at the gene ends were 1 base for V and 2 bases for J; bases not matched to a gene: 6.